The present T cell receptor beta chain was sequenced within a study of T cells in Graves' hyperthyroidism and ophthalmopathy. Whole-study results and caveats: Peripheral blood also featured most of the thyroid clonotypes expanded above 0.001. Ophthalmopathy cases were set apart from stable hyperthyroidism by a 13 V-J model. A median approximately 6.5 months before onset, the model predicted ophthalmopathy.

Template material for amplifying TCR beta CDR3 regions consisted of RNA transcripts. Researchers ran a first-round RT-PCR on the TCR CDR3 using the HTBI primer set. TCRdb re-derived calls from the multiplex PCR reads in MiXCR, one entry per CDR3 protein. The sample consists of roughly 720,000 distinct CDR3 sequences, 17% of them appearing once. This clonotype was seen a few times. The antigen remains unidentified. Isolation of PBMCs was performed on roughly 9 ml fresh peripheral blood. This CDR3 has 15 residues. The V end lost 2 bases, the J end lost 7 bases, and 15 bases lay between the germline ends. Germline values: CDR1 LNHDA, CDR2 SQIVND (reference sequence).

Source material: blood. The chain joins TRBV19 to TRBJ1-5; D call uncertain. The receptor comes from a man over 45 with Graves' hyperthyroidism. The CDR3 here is CASSITGESGQPQHF. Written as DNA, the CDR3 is TGTGCCAGTAGTATAACCGGGGAGAGTGGCCAGCCCCAGCATTTT. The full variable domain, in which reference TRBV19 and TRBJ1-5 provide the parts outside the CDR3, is DGGITQSPKYLFRKEGQNVTLSCEQNLNHDAMYWYRQDPGQGLRLIYYSQIVNDFQKGDIAEGYSVSREKKESFPLTVTSAQKNPTAFYLCASSITGESGQPQHFGDGTRLSIL.